This T cell receptor beta chain was documented in a study of T-cell reconstitution after alpha-beta-depleted transplantation in children. Study-wide results and limits: Diversity and T-cell counts at one year after transplant derived mostly from new T cells. Surviving recipient T cells and thymic progenitors accounted for the high day-60 TCRbeta diversity observed in some patients. Reportedly, only several hundred clones from non-depleted graft cells drove alpha-beta T-cell counts at about two months.

This clonotype was observed a few times. Its antigen is unknown. CDR1 and CDR2 (germline): MNHEY, SVGAGI. The germline V and J ends were trimmed by 4 bases and 4 bases, with 14 bases remaining between them. The CDR3 consists of 15 residues. As it was prepared, the TCRbeta library received unique molecular identifiers. TCRdb ran MiXCR on the PCR reads and lists one entry per CDR3 protein. The table includes 750,000 to 950,000 distinct CDR3 sequences, roughly 15% detected once. J is TRBJ2-1 and V is TRBV6-5, with TRBD2 as a possible D gene (6 bases). The receptor comes from a male patient aged 10-17 years who had a stem cell transplant for acute lymphoblastic leukemia, so the T cells may come from the graft donor. Specimen: PBMCs, mostly from graft donor cells, collected 360 days after TCRalphabeta/CD19-depleted stem cell transplant. The DNA for the CDR3 is TGTGCCAGCAGTTGGGGACTTGGACTATACAATGAGCAGTTCTTC. Protein product: CASSWGLGLYNEQFF.